The sequence of this T cell receptor beta chain was determined in a study of T cell repertoires in cytomegalovirus infection (dated by TCRdb to between 2018 and 2020). With regard to the full study: Peptide stimulations targeted recently identified HLA-C-restricted CMV epitopes, whose presentation resists viral immunomodulation, together with well-studied HLA-B-restricted epitopes. The HLA type of each donor mattered for the analysis, because public TCR beta signatures pointed to carriage of CMV infection along with the matching HLA type. On the study overall, not on this receptor specifically: In the ex vivo response, HLA-C-restricted CMV-specific TCR beta clonotypes were dominant, and in two of eight donors the single most frequent clonotype came from this HLA-C-restricted group. Carriers of CMV infection plus the relevant HLA type were discriminated by the cumulative frequency of public TCR beta family members in the study cohort and in an independent approximately 360-donor cohort.

Sequencing was carried out with an Illumina HiSeq 1500. TCRdb reprocessing: public reads trimmed at Q25 with fastp, clones called with MiXCR, in-frame beta chains kept. When rows share a CDR3 protein, they turn into one entry using the most common DNA and genes. In all, the sample holds approximately 500,000 distinct CDR3 sequences, and about 33% of those were seen once. The ten largest make up around a sixth of the sample. Taken with the paper, the label for treatment or condition translates to: in vitro stimulation with specific CMV peptide epitopes to enrich CMV-specific T cells. This clonotype occurred many times. Its antigen is unknown. Per-base quality was not reported, and no clone a single base away is much larger than it. V loses 3 bases, J loses 8 bases, and the germline ends lie 16 bases apart. The germline V gene encodes CDR1 SGHTA and CDR2 FQGNSA. Inclusive of the bounding cysteine and phenylalanine, the CDR3 is 15 residues long. Left in the record is the CDR3 DNA by itself, 45 bases read in frame from the first base.

This TCR was recovered from a human donor in good health (CMV status not recorded). Some clones in this sample may be carry-over from other donors' samples. The sequenced sample was cultured PBMCs, obtained from culture after CMV antigen stimulation. The chain uses TRBV7-2 and TRBJ1-4, with the D segment identity uncertain. The CDR3 here reads CASSLMSPIGEKLFF. The DNA is as follows: TGTGCCAGCAGCTTGATGTCCCCGATCGGGGAAAAACTGTTTTTT.